These 15 T cell receptor beta chains were all obtained from the same sample, sequenced in a study of memory CD4+ T cells and cytomegalovirus serostatus. The data were produced by immunoSEQ multiplex PCR, yet TCRdb's version contains in-frame clones alone and is incomplete. The sample shows about 75,000 clones, 75% to 85% of them seen only once. The sort gate was single viable CD3+CD4+CD8-CD45RO+ cells for memory CD4+ T cells. The material sequenced was memory CD4+ T cells from blood. The receptors originated from an adult in good health and CMV-seropositive.

The CDR3 nucleotides read TGTGCCAGCAGCTTAGGGTGGTTCCCCGCAGGGGCCGGAGGGGGAACCGGGGAGCTGTTTTTT. As protein: CASSLGWFPAGAGGGTGELFF. This sequence joins TRBV13 and TRBJ2-2, with D perhaps given as TRBD1 or TRBD2 (6 bases each). Trimming took 0 bases from V and 5 from J, leaving 28 bases between them. CDR1 is PRHDT and CDR2 is FYEKMQ in the germline V gene (reference sequence). This CDR3 has 21 amino acids.

The chain combines TRBV7-2 with TRBJ2-7, with 9 bases fitting TRBD2. V gave up 1 base and J gave up 4 bases; unmatched junction bases: 2. The CDR3 contains 14 residues. Germline V gene sequence: CDR1 SGHTA, CDR2 FQGNSA. CDR3 DNA sequence: TGTGCCAGCAGCTTAGAGAGCGGGGGGTACGAGCAGTACGTC. Translating gives CASSLESGGYEQYV.

The chain combines TRBV7-2 with TRBJ2-1; 12 positions match TRBD2. CDR3 size: 14 residues. From germline, CDR1 is SGHTA and CDR2 FQGNSA. Trimming cost V 1 base and J 12 bases; bases outside gene matches: 4. In DNA form, the CDR3 reads TGTGCCAGCAGCTTAGAGGCACTAGCGGGAGGGCAGTTCTTC. This translates into CASSLEALAGGQFF.

By sample share, this clone is medium-sized. This chain connects TRBV2 to TRBJ1-5; D call uncertain. The germline V gene has CDR1 SNHLY and CDR2 FYNNEI. With 5 bases removed from V and 13 bases from J, the gap between germline ends came to 18 bases. There are 13 residues in the CDR3. The CDR3 nucleotides are TGTGCCAGCAGTCCCACCCATGGCGGAGAACAGCATTTT. Amino acid sequence: CASSPTHGGEQHF.

This clone was seen a few times. The genes are TRBV13 and TRBJ2-1; 7 bases are a match to TRBD2. V lost 4 bases, J lost 11 bases, and 2 bases stayed unmatched. Germline V gene sequence: CDR1 PRHDT, CDR2 FYEKMQ (reference sequence). The CDR3 loop spans 11 amino acids. The DNA of the CDR3 is TGTGCCAGCAGCTCCAGCGGGAAGCAGTTCTTC. As protein: CASSSSGKQFF.

The chain combines TRBV7-2 with TRBJ1-1, with a weak D call TRBD1 (6 bases). Germline V gene lookup returns CDR1 SGHTA and CDR2 FQGNSA. This CDR3 spans 15 amino acids. V lost 1 base, J lost 4 bases, and 13 bases lay in between. CDR3 nucleotides: TGTGCCAGCAGCTTAGGCGGGGGGCTCGGCACTGAAGCTTTCTTT. It translates to CASSLGGGLGTEAFF. The whole variable domain, filled in from reference TRBV7-2 and TRBJ1-1, reads GAGVSQSPSNKVTEKGKDVELRCDPISGHTALYWYRQSLGQGLEFLIYFQGNSAPDKSGLPSDRFSAERTGGSVSTLTIQRTQQEDSAVYLCASSLGGGLGTEAFFGQGTRLTVV.

The rearrangement joins TRBV27 to TRBJ1-5; no definite D call. In germline, CDR1 is MNHEY, CDR2 SMNVEV (reference sequence). The germline V and J ends were trimmed by 3 bases and 2 bases, with 8 bases remaining between them. This CDR3 has 14 amino acids. The CDR3 spells CASSFGRGNQPQHF. CDR3 DNA sequence: TGTGCCAGCAGTTTTGGTCGGGGCAATCAGCCCCAGCATTTT.

This clone was recorded a few times. V and J are TRBV18 and TRBJ1-5, with D hard to call. Per germline, CDR1 KGHSH and CDR2 LQKENI. The V end was cut by 4 bases, the J end by 3 bases, with 10 bases between. The CDR3 is 14 amino acids. This chain's CDR3 is CASSQDGNNQPQHF. The CDR3 nucleotides are TGTGCCAGCTCACAAGACGGAAACAATCAGCCCCAGCATTTT.

The chain joins TRBV11-3 to TRBJ1-1, with D maybe TRBD1 (6 bases). The germline V gene has CDR1 SGHNT and CDR2 YENEEA. Deletions cut 7 bases from V and 0 bases from J, with 15 bases between. The CDR3 spans 15 residues. The CDR3: CASTPGGPMNTEAFF. The DNA of the CDR3 is TGTGCCAGCACCCCGGGGGGCCCAATGAACACTGAAGCTTTCTTT. Using reference TRBV11-3 and TRBJ1-1 for the parts outside the CDR3, the full variable domain is EAGVVQSPRYKIIEKKQPVAFWCNPISGHNTLYWYLQNLGQGPELLIRYENEEAVDDSQLPKDRFSAERLKGVDSTLKIQPAELGDSAVYLCASTPGGPMNTEAFFGQGTRLTVV.

V gene TRBV9 combines with J gene TRBJ1-1; TRBD1 aligns across 7 bases. The CDR3 has 15 residues. CDR1 is SGDLS, CDR2 YYNGEE, per germline. V lost 0 bases to trimming and J lost 4 bases; unmatched junction nucleotides: 6. The DNA for the CDR3 is TGTGCCAGCAGCGTAGTTAGGGGGCGCGTCACTGAAGCTTTCTTT. This encodes CASSVVRGRVTEAFF. The full variable domain, rest sourced from reference TRBV9 and TRBJ1-1, is DSGVTQTPKHLITATGQRVTLRCSPRSGDLSVYWYQQSLDQGLQFLIQYYNGEERAKGNILERFSAQQFPDLHSELNLSSLELGDSALYFCASSVVRGRVTEAFFGQGTRLTVV.

This clone was seen once. This chain links TRBV19 with TRBJ1-5, with TRBD1 matching over 8 bases. CDR1 and CDR2 from the germline V gene are LNHDA and SQIVND (reference sequence). The CDR3 loop spans 15 amino acids. V lost 1 base to trimming and J lost 2 bases; unmatched junction nucleotides: 1. The CDR3 DNA is TGTGCCAGTAGTATAGCAGGGGGCGGCAATCAGCCCCAGCATTTT. Amino acid sequence: CASSIAGGGNQPQHF.

The chain carries TRBV5-1 and TRBJ2-5; no definite D call. The V gene lost 0 bases and the J gene lost 5 bases, with 14 bases spanning the gap. Germline V gene sequence: CDR1 SGHRS, CDR2 YFSETQ. CDR3 size: 15 residues. CDR3 region: CASSLAGASMETQYF. CDR3 bases: TGCGCCAGCAGCTTGGCCGGAGCCAGCATGGAGACCCAGTACTTC.

This sequence joins TRBV10-3 and TRBJ1-3; D is unclear. The germline V gene has CDR1 ENHRY and CDR2 SYGVKD. Between the trimmed V and J ends, which lost 2 bases and 0 bases, there was a span of 8 bases. There are 15 residues in the CDR3. The CDR3, as DNA: TGTGCCATCAGTGAGGCACCTCACTCTGGAAACACCATATATTTT. It yields the protein CAISEAPHSGNTIYF.

This chain connects TRBV2 to TRBJ2-1, with D possibly TRBD1 on 5 matching bases. The CDR3 contains 14 residues. The germline V gene has CDR1 SNHLY and CDR2 FYNNEI. Deletions cut 4 bases from V and 5 bases from J, with 12 bases between. CDR3 sequence (DNA): TGTGCCAGCAGTGTGTGGGGCCGAAACAATGAGCAGTTCTTC. It codes for CASSVWGRNNEQFF.

This clone was recorded only once. The gene calls are TRBV10-2 and TRBJ2-1; the match to TRBD2 covers 8 bases. The J segment lost 3 bases and the V segment lost 3 bases, leaving 10 bases of the junction unmatched. CDR3 length equals 17 residues. CDR1 WSHSY and CDR2 SAAADI come from the germline V gene. This chain's CDR3 is CASSDDSSGTIYNEQFF. The CDR3 DNA reads as TGCGCCAGCAGTGATGATAGTAGCGGGACGATCTACAATGAGCAGTTCTTC.